This entry lists 10 T cell receptor beta chains sequenced from one sample in a study of blood T cell repertoires in COVID-19. TCRdb's table, derived via immunoSEQ multiplex PCR, lists solely in-frame clones and lacks some. The sample yields about 180,000 clones, more than 85% seen once. Sequenced material: PBMCs or T cells enriched from blood (not recorded which). Source of these receptors: a woman between 50 and 59 years old who had recovered from COVID-19.

The V and J genes are TRBV3-1 (or the pseudogene TRBV3-2) and TRBJ2-1; D gene uncertain. V shed 4 bases and J shed 1 base, with 11 bases lying between them. The CDR3 extends over 15 amino acids. Germline CDR1 and CDR2: LGHDT and YNNKEL (reference sequence). CDR3 sequence reads: CASSPGAISYNEQFF. The CDR3 coding sequence is TGTGCCAGCAGCCCCGGAGCGATTTCCTACAATGAGCAGTTCTTC.

The V call is TRBV30, the J call TRBJ2-7; no reliable D call. The V end was cut by 0 bases, the J end by 4 bases, with 19 bases between. Germline assignment: CDR1 GTSNPN and CDR2 SVGIG (reference sequence). CDR3 length: 16 amino acids. Here the CDR3 reads CAWSVSSSSLAYEQYF. CDR3 DNA: TGTGCCTGGAGTGTATCTTCGTCCTCCTTGGCATACGAGCAGTACTTC.

V usage is TRBV12-3 or TRBV12-4 and J usage is TRBJ1-2, with a tentative D call TRBD1 (6 bases). The germline V and J ends were trimmed by 6 bases and 5 bases, with 13 bases remaining between them. The CDR3 runs 13 residues. Written as DNA, the CDR3 is TGTGCCAGCAGCCAACAGGGATTATATGGCTACACCTTC. Protein sequence: CASSQQGLYGYTF.

The chain carries TRBV27 and TRBJ1-4; 11 bases line up with TRBD1. Germline V CDR1 and CDR2: MNHEY, SMNVEV (reference sequence). The CDR3 covers 14 residues. V lost 7 bases, J lost 3 bases, and 1 base stayed unmatched. CDR3 sequence (DNA): TGTGCCAGCACGGACAGGGGGCCTAATGAAAAACTGTTTTTT. Its protein is CASTDRGPNEKLFF.

This chain uses TRBV20-1 with TRBJ2-1; D is unclear. Germline-derived CDR1 and CDR2 are DFQATT and SNEGSKA (reference sequence). Trimming took 1 base from V and 6 from J, leaving 4 bases between them. This CDR3 comprises 11 residues. CDR3: CSARGANEQFF. CDR3 nucleotides: TGCAGTGCTAGAGGGGCCAATGAGCAGTTCTTC.

V is TRBV25-1 and J is TRBJ1-2; 10 nucleotides agree with TRBD1. Germline V gives CDR1 MGHDK, CDR2 SYGVNS. V shed 2 bases, J shed 6 bases, and the junction held 6 bases outside the gene matches. The CDR3 has 15 amino acids. The CDR3 sequence is CASSEGGTGAHGYTF. Here the CDR3 DNA reads TGTGCCAGCAGTGAAGGGGGGACAGGGGCTCATGGCTACACCTTC.

The chain carries TRBV7-9 and TRBJ1-2; D gene unclear. In germline, CDR1 is SEHNR, CDR2 FQNEAQ (reference sequence). CDR3 length: 16 residues. The ends were cut back, 3 bases at V and 1 base at J, with 15 bases in the middle. The chain's CDR3 is CASSFSGGGLNYGYTF. CDR3 nucleotides: TGTGCCAGCAGCTTCTCTGGCGGAGGTCTTAACTATGGCTACACCTTC.

This chain links TRBV27 with TRBJ1-2; 10 nucleotides match TRBD1. Germline assignment: CDR1 MNHEY and CDR2 SMNVEV (reference sequence). CDR3 size: 13 residues. Trimming at V came to 6 bases and at J to 5 bases, leaving 3 bases not matched to a gene. CDR3 loop: CASRDRGSYGYTF. CDR3 DNA sequence: TGTGCCAGCAGGGACAGGGGGAGTTATGGCTACACCTTC.

The chain uses TRBV6-2 or TRBV6-3 and TRBJ1-5; D is ambiguous. This CDR3 contains 16 residues. V lost 6 bases, J lost 6 bases, and 21 bases lay in between. Germline loops: CDR1 MNHEY, CDR2 SVGEGT. The CDR3 DNA reads as TGTGCCAGCAGCCTTGGGCGAGGGCCCCGGACTCAGCCCCAGCATTTT. Translated: CASSLGRGPRTQPQHF.

J is TRBJ2-3 and V is TRBV11-2; TRBD2 aligns across 8 bases. This CDR3 is 14 amino acids long. The germline V gene encodes CDR1 SGHAT and CDR2 FQNNGV. The V and J ends lost 5 bases and 1 base, in that order; junction bases with no gene match: 2. CDR3 DNA sequence: TGTGCCAGCAGCAGAGCGGGGGGCACAGATACGCAGTATTTT. Its protein product is CASSRAGGTDTQYF.